This TCR beta chain stems from a study of T-cell reconstitution after alpha-beta-depleted transplantation in children. The library targeted TCRbeta and was prepared with unique molecular identifiers. TCRdb called the PCR reads again in MiXCR, with one record for every CDR3 protein. The sample lists some 220,000 distinct CDR3 sequences, about a tenth occurring once. This clonotype has at least ten counts. This CDR3 has 14 residues. Germline assignment: CDR1 DFQATT and CDR2 SNEGSKA (reference sequence). Trimming removed 6 bases from V and 2 bases from J; junction bases left unmatched: 10. This specimen was PBMCs, taken before TCRalphabeta/CD19-depleted stem cell transplant. V gene TRBV20-1 combines with J gene TRBJ2-7; 7 bases fit TRBD1. This TCR derives from a child under two years old with acute myeloid leukemia, due to receive a stem cell transplant. The CDR3 reads CSAINRGNPYEQYF. CDR3 nucleotides: TGCAGTGCCATTAACAGGGGCAACCCCTACGAGCAGTACTTC.